A selection of T cell receptor beta chains follows, all from one sample in a study of beta chain features in type 1 diabetes. The method was immunoSEQ multiplex PCR; TCRdb's version includes in-frame clones alone and lacks a portion of them. The data show 680,000 or so clones, roughly a sixth seen once. The material sequenced was naive CD4+ T cells from blood. These receptors were collected from a man between 18 and 29 years old in good health. Each CDR3 is given with its conserved first and last residue. D genes are given only for firm matches. Some rows mark clone size as missing; the rest say once, few, many or name a class of expanded clone.

v_call	d_call	clone_size	j_call	cdr3_aa	cdr3_nt
TRBV6-6	TRBD2	few	TRBJ2-3	CASSFGSGGTDTQYF	TGTGCCAGCAGTTTTGGTAGCGGGGGCACAGATACGCAGTATTTT
TRBV29-1	.	few	TRBJ2-3	CSVNAGIHTDTQYF	TGCAGCGTTAACGCAGGGATTCATACAGATACGCAGTATTTT
TRBV28	.	few	TRBJ1-2	CASRPGPLSSYTF	TGTGCCAGCAGACCCGGCCCCCTTAGCAGCTACACCTTC
TRBV10-3	.	few	TRBJ2-5	CAISGTPRETQYF	TGTGCCATCAGTGGCACACCCCGGGAGACCCAGTACTTC
TRBV25-1	.	.	TRBJ1-2	CASSEGGLIRSRYTF	TGTGCCAGCAGTGAAGGGGGGTTGATACGGAGTCGCTACACCTTC
TRBV7-6	.	few	TRBJ1-5	CASSTRLDRRGNQPQHF	TGTGCCAGCAGCACCAGGCTCGACAGGAGGGGCAATCAGCCCCAGCATTTT
TRBV7-9	.	.	TRBJ2-1	CASSLVGWNNEQFF	TGTGCCAGCAGCTTAGTCGGGTGGAACAATGAGCAGTTCTTC
TRBV6-5	TRBD1	once	TRBJ2-7	CASSYGWTGYEQYF	TGTGCCAGCAGTTACGGTTGGACAGGGTACGAGCAGTACTTC
TRBV27	.	.	TRBJ1-1	CASSFWGGDAEAFF	TGTGCCAGCAGTTTTTGGGGTGGTGATGCTGAAGCTTTCTTT
TRBV5-6	TRBD2	.	TRBJ2-3	CASNRAGAFTDTQYF	TGTGCCAGCAATAGGGCGGGAGCTTTCACAGATACGCAGTATTTT
TRBV21-1	.	.	TRBJ2-4	CASSNRQGENGNIQYF	TGTGCCAGCAGCAATCGACAGGGGGAGAATGGAAACATTCAGTACTTC
TRBV7-2	TRBD2	.	TRBJ2-5	CASSLVGGGLGETQYF	TGTGCCAGCAGCTTAGTAGGCGGGGGGTTGGGAGAGACCCAGTACTTC
TRBV4-1	TRBD1	.	TRBJ2-7	CASSQSPWTGGPYEQYF	TGCGCCAGCAGCCAAAGTCCCTGGACAGGGGGACCCTACGAGCAGTACTTC
TRBV30	TRBD2	.	TRBJ2-1	CAWSRREGFDTYNEQFF	TGTGCCTGGTCAAGGCGGGAGGGCTTCGACACCTACAATGAGCAGTTCTTC
TRBV28	.	few	TRBJ2-7	CASSSTGTGSYEQYF	TGTGCCAGCAGTTCCACAGGGACCGGGTCCTACGAGCAGTACTTC
TRBV19	TRBD1	.	TRBJ2-2	CAIRKTGYNTGELFF	TGTGCCATTCGGAAGACAGGGTACAACACCGGGGAGCTGTTTTTT
TRBV5-1	.	.	TRBJ2-3	CASSLLISAPDTQYF	TGCGCCAGCAGCCTCCTTATCAGCGCCCCAGATACGCAGTATTTT
TRBV5-1	.	.	TRBJ1-2	CASSTGFGASDGYTF	TGCGCCAGCAGCACAGGGTTCGGGGCTTCGGATGGCTACACCTTC
TRBV11-2	TRBD1	.	TRBJ1-2	CASSLYATGGYGYTF	TGTGCCAGCAGCTTATATGCGACAGGGGGCTATGGCTACACCTTC
TRBV30	.	.	TRBJ2-7	CAWTKGLSYEQYF	TGTGCCTGGACCAAGGGGCTTTCCTACGAGCAGTACTTC
TRBV7-8	.	few	TRBJ1-2	CASSLYQDYAYGYTF	TGTGCCAGCAGCCTTTACCAGGACTATGCCTATGGCTACACCTTC
TRBV18	.	few	TRBJ1-6	CASSPSQQGTFFNSPLHF	TGTGCCAGCTCACCATCTCAGCAGGGGACCTTTTTTAATTCACCCCTCCACTTT
TRBV19	.	few	TRBJ1-1	CASSISLVNTEAFF	TGTGCCAGTAGTATCTCACTTGTGAACACTGAAGCTTTCTTT
TRBV28	.	few	TRBJ1-2	CASSLTRTSYGYTF	TGTGCCAGCAGTTTAACGCGGACCTCCTATGGCTACACCTTC
TRBV30	TRBD1	few	TRBJ2-7	CAWSVRQGREHEQYF	TGTGCCTGGAGTGTACGACAGGGAAGGGAACACGAGCAGTACTTC
TRBV5-1	TRBD1	few	TRBJ2-1	CASSYGDRHEQFF	TGCGCCAGCAGCTACGGGGACAGACATGAGCAGTTCTTC
TRBV5-5	TRBD1	.	TRBJ2-3	CASSFHRGSISTDTQYF	TGTGCCAGCAGCTTCCACAGGGGGAGTATTAGCACAGATACGCAGTATTTT
TRBV11-2	TRBD1	few	TRBJ2-1	CASSSLPGQGYNEQFF	TGTGCCAGCAGCTCACTACCGGGACAGGGGTACAATGAGCAGTTCTTC
TRBV6-5	TRBD2	.	TRBJ2-7	CASSSGLAGVYEQYF	TGTGCCAGCAGCTCGGGACTAGCGGGAGTTTACGAGCAGTACTTC
TRBV4-3	.	.	TRBJ2-6	CASSRGATGANVLTF	TGCGCCAGCAGTCGAGGGGCCACTGGGGCCAACGTCCTGACTTTC
TRBV7-9	TRBD2	few	TRBJ2-1	CASSLIGTSGRYEQFF	TGTGCCAGCAGCCTCATAGGGACTAGCGGGAGGTATGAGCAGTTCTTC
TRBV6-4	.	.	TRBJ2-6	CASSEGTGANVLTF	TGTGCCAGCAGTGAGGGAACTGGGGCCAACGTCCTGACTTTC
TRBV9	.	.	TRBJ2-5	CASSVGVGGQETQYF	TGTGCCAGCAGCGTAGGAGTAGGGGGTCAAGAGACCCAGTACTTC
TRBV10-3	.	many	TRBJ2-1	CAISALDNEQFF	TGTGCCATCAGTGCCCTAGACAATGAGCAGTTCTTC